The present entry profiles one T cell receptor beta chain with its context. What it binds is unknown. CDR1 is LGHNA, CDR2 YNFKEQ, per germline. With 0 bases clipped from V and 0 bases from J, the junction kept 5 bases outside the gene matches. The CDR3 sequence is 17 residues long. The data were produced by immunoSEQ multiplex PCR, yet TCRdb's version contains in-frame clones alone and is incomplete. The sample has more than 30,000 clones, around 75% seen once. This specimen comes from a study of T cells in narcolepsy. General observations from the study: Autoreactive clone sequences were missing from some blood memory CD4+ repertoires.

This chain connects TRBV4-2 to TRBJ2-4; TRBD2 matches at 7 bases. Sequenced material: CD45RA- memory CD4+ T cells from PBMCs. The origin of this receptor is a human donor with narcolepsy. CDR3 in DNA: TGTGCCAGCAGCCAAGAGGGGGGGGTCATAGCCAAAAACATTCAGTACTTC. Translation: CASSQEGGVIAKNIQYF.